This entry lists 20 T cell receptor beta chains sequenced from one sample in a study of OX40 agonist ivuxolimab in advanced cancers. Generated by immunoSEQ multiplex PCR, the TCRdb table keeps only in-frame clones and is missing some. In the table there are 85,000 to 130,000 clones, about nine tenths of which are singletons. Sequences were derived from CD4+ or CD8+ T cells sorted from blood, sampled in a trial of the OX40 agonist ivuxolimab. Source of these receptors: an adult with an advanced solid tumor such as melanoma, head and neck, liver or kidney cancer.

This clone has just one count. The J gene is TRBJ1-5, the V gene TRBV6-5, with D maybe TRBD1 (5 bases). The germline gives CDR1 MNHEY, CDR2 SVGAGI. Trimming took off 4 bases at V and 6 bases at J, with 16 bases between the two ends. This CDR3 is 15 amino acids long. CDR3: CASSSGPRLSQPQHF. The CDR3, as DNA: TGTGCCAGCAGTTCGGGACCAAGGTTAAGTCAGCCCCAGCATTTT.

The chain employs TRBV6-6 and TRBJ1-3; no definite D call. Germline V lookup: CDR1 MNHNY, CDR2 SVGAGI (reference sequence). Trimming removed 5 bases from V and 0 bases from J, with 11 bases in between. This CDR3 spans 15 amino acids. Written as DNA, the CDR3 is TGTGCCAGCAGTCTCCATCTGCCCTCTGGAAACACCATATATTTT. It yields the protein CASSLHLPSGNTIYF.

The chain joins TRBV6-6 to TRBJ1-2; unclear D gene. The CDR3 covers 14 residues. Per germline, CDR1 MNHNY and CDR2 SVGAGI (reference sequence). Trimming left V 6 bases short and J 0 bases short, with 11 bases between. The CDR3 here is CASSPRGANYGYTF. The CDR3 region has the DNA TGTGCCAGCAGCCCCCGCGGAGCTAACTATGGCTACACCTTC.

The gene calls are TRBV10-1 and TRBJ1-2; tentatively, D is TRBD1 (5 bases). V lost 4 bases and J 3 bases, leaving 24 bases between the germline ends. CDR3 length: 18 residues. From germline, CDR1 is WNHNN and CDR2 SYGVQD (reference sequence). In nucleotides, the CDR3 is TGCGCCAGCAGTGTTCGAATGTTGCTTGGAGGGGCAGACTATGGCTACACCTTC. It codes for CASSVRMLLGGADYGYTF.

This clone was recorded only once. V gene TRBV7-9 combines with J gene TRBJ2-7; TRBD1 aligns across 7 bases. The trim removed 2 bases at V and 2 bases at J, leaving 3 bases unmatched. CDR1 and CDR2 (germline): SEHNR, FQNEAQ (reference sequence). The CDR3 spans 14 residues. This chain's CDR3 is CASSLRGTAYEQYF. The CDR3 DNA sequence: TGTGCCAGCAGCTTAAGAGGGACAGCCTACGAGCAGTACTTC. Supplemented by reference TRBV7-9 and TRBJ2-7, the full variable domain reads DTGVSQNPRHKITKRGQNVTFRCDPISEHNRLYWYRQTLGQGPEFLTYFQNEAQLEKSRLLSDRFSAERPKGSFSTLEIQRTEQGDSAMYLCASSLRGTAYEQYFGPGTRLTVT.

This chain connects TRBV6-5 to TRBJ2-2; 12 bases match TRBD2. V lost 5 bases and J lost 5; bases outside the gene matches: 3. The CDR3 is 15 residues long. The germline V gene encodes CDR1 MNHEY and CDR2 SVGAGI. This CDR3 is CASSPGTSGTGELFF. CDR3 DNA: TGTGCCAGCAGTCCCGGGACTAGCGGGACCGGGGAGCTGTTTTTT.

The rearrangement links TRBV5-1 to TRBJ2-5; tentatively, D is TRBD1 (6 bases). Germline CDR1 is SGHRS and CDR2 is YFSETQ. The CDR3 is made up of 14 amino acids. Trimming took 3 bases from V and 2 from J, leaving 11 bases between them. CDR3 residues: CASSSTGPQETQYF. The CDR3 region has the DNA TGCGCCAGCAGCTCGACAGGACCGCAAGAGACCCAGTACTTC.

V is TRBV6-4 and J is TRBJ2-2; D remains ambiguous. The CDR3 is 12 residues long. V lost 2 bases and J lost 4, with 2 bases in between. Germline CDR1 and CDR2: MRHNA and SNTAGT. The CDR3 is CASSDGTGELFF. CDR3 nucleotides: TGTGCCAGCAGTGACGGCACCGGGGAGCTGTTTTTT.

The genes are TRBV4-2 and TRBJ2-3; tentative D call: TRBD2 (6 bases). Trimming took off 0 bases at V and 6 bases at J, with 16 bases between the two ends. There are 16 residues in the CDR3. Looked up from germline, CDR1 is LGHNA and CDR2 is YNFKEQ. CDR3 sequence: CASSQDQGGDPDTQYF. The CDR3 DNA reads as TGTGCCAGCAGCCAAGATCAAGGAGGGGATCCGGATACGCAGTATTTT.

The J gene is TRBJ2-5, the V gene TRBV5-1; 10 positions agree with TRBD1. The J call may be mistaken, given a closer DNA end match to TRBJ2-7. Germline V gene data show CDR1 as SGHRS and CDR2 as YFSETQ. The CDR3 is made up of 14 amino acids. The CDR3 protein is CASSWGQGKYEQYF. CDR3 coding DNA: TGCGCCAGCAGCTGGGGACAGGGGAAATACGAGCAGTACTTC.

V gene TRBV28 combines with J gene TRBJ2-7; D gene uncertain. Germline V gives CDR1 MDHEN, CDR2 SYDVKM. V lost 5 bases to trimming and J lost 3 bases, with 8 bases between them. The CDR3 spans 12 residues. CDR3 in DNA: TGTGCCAGCAGTCGTGGAGACTACGAGCAGTACTTC. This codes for CASSRGDYEQYF.

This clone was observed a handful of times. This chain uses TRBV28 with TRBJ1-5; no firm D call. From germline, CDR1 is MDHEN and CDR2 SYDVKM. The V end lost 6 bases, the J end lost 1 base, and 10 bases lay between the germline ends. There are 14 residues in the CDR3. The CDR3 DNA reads TGTGCCAGCAGAATAGGCGGGAGCAATCAGCCCCAGCATTTT. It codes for CASRIGGSNQPQHF.

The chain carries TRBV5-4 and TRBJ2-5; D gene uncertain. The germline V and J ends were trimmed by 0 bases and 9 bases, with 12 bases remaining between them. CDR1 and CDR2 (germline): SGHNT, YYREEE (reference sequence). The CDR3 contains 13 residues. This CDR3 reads CASSLDGRPPQYF. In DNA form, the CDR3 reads TGTGCCAGCAGCTTGGACGGCAGGCCGCCCCAGTACTTC.

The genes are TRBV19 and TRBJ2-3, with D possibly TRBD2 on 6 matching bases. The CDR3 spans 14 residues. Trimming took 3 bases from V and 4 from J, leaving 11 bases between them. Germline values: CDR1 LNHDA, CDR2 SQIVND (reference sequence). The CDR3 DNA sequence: TGTGCCAGTAGTATCTGGACTACCTCAGATACGCAGTATTTT. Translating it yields CASSIWTTSDTQYF.

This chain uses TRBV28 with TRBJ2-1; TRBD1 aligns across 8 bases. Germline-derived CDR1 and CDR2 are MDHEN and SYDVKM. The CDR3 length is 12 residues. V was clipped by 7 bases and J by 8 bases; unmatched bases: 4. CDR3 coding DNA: TGTGCCAGCACGACAGGGGTGCATGAGCAGTTCTTC. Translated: CASTTGVHEQFF. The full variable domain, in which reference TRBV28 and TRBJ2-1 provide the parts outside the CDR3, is DVKVTQSSRYLVKRTGEKVFLECVQDMDHENMFWYRQDPGLGLRLIYFSYDVKMKEKGDIPEGYSVSREKKERFSLILESASTNQTSMYLCASTTGVHEQFFGPGTRLTVL.

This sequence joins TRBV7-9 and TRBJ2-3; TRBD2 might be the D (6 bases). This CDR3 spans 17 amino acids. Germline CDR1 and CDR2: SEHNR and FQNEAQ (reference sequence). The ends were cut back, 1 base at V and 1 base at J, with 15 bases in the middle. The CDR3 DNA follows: TGTGCCAGCAGCTTAGGAGGTGGGGCTAGCGGCACAGATACGCAGTATTTT. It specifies CASSLGGGASGTDTQYF.

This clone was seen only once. The CDR3 is CASSQETSGTTDTQYF. The CDR3 DNA follows: TGTGCCAGCAGCCAAGAGACTAGCGGAACCACAGATACGCAGTATTTT. This chain links TRBV4-2 with TRBJ2-3; 9 bases align to TRBD2. V was pared by 0 bases and J by 2 bases, with 3 bases of the junction left unmatched. CDR3 length: 16 amino acids. Per germline, CDR1 LGHNA and CDR2 YNFKEQ.

CDR3 loop: CASSVGGVEGSETQYF. CDR3 bases: TGTGCCAGCAGCGTAGGGGGCGTGGAGGGTTCGGAGACCCAGTACTTC. The chain is built from TRBV9 and TRBJ2-5, with D perhaps matching TRBD2 (6 bases). This CDR3 region has 16 residues. Trimming shortened V by 0 bases and J by 5 bases, and 17 bases separated the two germline ends. Germline V CDR1 and CDR2: SGDLS, YYNGEE.

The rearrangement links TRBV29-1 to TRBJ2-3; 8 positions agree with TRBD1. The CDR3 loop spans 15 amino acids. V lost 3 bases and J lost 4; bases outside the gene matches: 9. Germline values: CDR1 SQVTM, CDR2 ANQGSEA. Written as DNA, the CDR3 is TGCAGCGTTGAGCAGGGGGCAACACTTTCAGATACGCAGTATTTT. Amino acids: CSVEQGATLSDTQYF.

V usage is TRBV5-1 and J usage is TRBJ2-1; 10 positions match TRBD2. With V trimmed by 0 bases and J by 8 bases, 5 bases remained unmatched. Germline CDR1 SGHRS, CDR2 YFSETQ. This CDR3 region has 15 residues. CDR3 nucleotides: TGCGCCAGCAGCTTGGTCGCTAGCGGGAGTCATGAGCAGTTCTTC. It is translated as CASSLVASGSHEQFF.